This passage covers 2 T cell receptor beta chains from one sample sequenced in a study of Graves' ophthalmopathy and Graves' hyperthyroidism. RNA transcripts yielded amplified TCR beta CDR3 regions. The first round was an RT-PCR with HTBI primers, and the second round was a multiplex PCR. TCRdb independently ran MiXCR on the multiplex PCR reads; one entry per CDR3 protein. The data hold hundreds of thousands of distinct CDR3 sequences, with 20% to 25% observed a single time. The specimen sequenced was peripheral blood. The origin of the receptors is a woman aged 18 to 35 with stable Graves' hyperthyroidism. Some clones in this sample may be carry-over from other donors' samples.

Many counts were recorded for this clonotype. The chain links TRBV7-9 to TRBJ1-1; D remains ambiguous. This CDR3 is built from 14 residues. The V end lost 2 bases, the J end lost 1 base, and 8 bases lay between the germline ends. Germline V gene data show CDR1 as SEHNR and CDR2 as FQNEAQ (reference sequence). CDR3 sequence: CASSLPSQNTEAFF. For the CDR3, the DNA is TGTGCCAGCAGCTTACCCTCTCAGAACACTGAAGCTTTCTTT.

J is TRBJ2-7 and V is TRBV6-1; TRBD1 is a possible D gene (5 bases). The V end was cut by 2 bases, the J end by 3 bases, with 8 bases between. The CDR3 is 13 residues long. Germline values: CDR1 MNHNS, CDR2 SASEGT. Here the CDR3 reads CASSESDSYEQYF. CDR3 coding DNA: TGTGCCAGCAGTGAAAGTGACAGCTACGAGCAGTACTTC.